This T cell receptor beta chain comes out of a study of memory CD4+ T cells and cytomegalovirus serostatus. Single viable CD3+CD4+CD8-CD45RO+ cells were sorted as the memory CD4+ T cells. V dropped 1 base and J dropped 4 bases, with 10 bases sitting between them. The CDR3 spans 14 residues. The germline V gene encodes CDR1 SGHNT and CDR2 YYREEE (reference sequence). Points on this clone: Antigen specificity is unknown.

Study observations and caveats: Each of approximately 73 CMV-associated TCRbeta sequences occurred in one to five individuals. Suggested: most of the CMV-linked TCR signature lies in CD4+ memory cells.

Profiling relied on immunoSEQ multiplex PCR, and the TCRdb table lists in-frame clones only, not all of them. The sample has about 45,000 clones; roughly 78% are singletons. The chain is built from TRBV5-4 and TRBJ2-3; either TRBD1 or TRBD2 may supply D (5 bases each). Specimen: memory CD4+ T cells from blood. The sequence was collected from an adult in good health and CMV-seronegative. The DNA for the CDR3 is TGTGCCAGCAGCTTGATAGGGGACGCAGATACGCAGTATTTT. As protein: CASSLIGDADTQYF.